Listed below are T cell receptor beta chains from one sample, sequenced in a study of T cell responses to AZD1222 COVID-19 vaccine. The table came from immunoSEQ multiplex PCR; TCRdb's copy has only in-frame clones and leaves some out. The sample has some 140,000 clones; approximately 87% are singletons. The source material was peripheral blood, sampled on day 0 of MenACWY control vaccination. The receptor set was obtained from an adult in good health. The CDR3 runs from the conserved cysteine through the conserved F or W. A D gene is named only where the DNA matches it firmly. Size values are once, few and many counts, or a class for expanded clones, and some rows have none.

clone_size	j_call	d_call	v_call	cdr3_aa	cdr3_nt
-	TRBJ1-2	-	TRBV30	CAWSRSRGYTF	TGTGCCTGGAGCCGGAGTAGGGGCTACACCTTC
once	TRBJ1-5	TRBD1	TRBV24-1	CATWRDRVGQPQHF	TGTGCCACCTGGAGGGACAGGGTGGGTCAGCCCCAGCATTTT
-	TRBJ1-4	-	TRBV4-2	CASSQDRGGLNEKLFF	TGTGCCAGCAGCCAAGATCGGGGGGGGCTGAATGAAAAACTGTTTTTT
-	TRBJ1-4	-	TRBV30	CAWSPSTGKLFF	TGTGCCTGGAGCCCATCGACTGGGAAACTGTTTTTT
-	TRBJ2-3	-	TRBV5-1	CASSLDGLYTDTQYF	TGCGCCAGCAGCCTGGACGGCCTTTACACAGATACGCAGTATTTT
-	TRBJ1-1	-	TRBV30	CAWSVPSGTLGSAFF	TGTGCCTGGAGTGTACCCTCGGGGACTTTAGGCTCAGCTTTCTTT
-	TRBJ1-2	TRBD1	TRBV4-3	CASSQSIARQGAYGYTF	TGCGCCAGCAGCCAATCGATTGCCCGACAGGGGGCTTATGGCTACACCTTC
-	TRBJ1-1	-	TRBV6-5	CASTNRRGENTEAFF	TGTGCCAGCACCAACAGGAGGGGTGAGAACACTGAAGCTTTCTTT
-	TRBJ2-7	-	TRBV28	CASRQGRYYEQYF	TGTGCCAGCCGCCAGGGACGGTACTACGAGCAGTACTTC
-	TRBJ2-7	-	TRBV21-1	CASSKVTSGSYEQYF	TGTGCCAGCAGCAAAGTCACTAGCGGATCCTACGAGCAGTACTTC
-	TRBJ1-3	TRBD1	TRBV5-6	CASSFPGQGASGNTIYF	TGTGCCAGCAGCTTCCCGGGGCAGGGGGCGTCCGGAAACACCATATATTTT
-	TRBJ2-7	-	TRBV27	CASSLYGGHHGSYEQYF	TGTGCCAGCAGTTTATATGGAGGACACCATGGCTCCTACGAGCAGTACTTC
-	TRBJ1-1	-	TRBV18	CASSPREGTNTEAFF	TGTGCCAGCTCACCAAGAGAGGGAACGAACACTGAAGCTTTCTTT
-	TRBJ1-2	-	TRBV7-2	CASSLVSVGGYTF	TGTGCCAGCAGCTTAGTAAGTGTCGGTGGCTACACCTTC
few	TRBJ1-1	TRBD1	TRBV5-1	CASSAQGVEAFF	TGCGCCAGCAGCGCGCAGGGGGTTGAAGCTTTCTTT
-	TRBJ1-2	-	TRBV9	CASSVDPGDYGYTF	TGTGCCAGCAGCGTAGATCCAGGGGACTATGGCTACACCTTC
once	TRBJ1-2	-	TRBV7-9	CASSLVGPEVGGGYTF	TGTGCCAGCAGCTTAGTAGGGCCGGAGGTGGGAGGCGGCTACACCTTC
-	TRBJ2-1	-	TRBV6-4	CASSDSDNNEQFF	TGTGCCAGCAGTGACTCGGACAACAATGAGCAGTTCTTC
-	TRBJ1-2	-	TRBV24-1	CATSGPGLGYGYTF	TGTGCCACCAGTGGGCCTGGGTTAGGCTATGGCTACACCTTC
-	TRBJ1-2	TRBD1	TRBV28	CASSLGGKQGARGYTF	TGTGCCAGCAGTTTAGGGGGTAAACAGGGGGCGCGCGGCTACACCTTC
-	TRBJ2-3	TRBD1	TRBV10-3	CASQRQGATDTQYF	TGTGCCTCTCAGAGGCAGGGGGCAACAGATACGCAGTATTTT
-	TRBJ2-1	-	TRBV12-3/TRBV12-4	CASKGRYNEQFF	TGTGCCAGCAAGGGGCGATACAATGAGCAGTTCTTC
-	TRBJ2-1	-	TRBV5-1	CASSLEGGSYNEQFF	TGCGCCAGCAGCTTGGAGGGGGGCTCCTACAATGAGCAGTTCTTC
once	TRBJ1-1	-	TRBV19	CASSIGGRMNTEAFF	TGTGCCAGTAGTATAGGTGGCAGAATGAACACTGAAGCTTTCTTT
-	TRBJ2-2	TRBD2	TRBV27	CASSLSGLAGIPLKQTGELFF	TGTGCCAGCAGTTTATCGGGACTAGCGGGAATTCCTCTTAAGCAAACCGGGGAGCTGTTTTTT
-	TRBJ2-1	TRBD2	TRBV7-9	CASSLAGGLGEQFF	TGTGCCAGCAGCTTAGCGGGCGGACTAGGGGAGCAGTTCTTC
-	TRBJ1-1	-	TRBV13	CASSFMGSEAFF	TGTGCCAGCAGCTTTATGGGGTCTGAAGCTTTCTTT
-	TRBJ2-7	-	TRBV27	CASSFTGKTYEQYF	TGTGCCAGCAGTTTTACAGGGAAGACCTACGAGCAGTACTTC
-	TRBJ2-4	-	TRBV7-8	CASSLDGWKNIQYF	TGTGCCAGCAGCTTAGACGGCTGGAAAAACATTCAGTACTTC
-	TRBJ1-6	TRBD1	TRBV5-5	CASSLAATGTNNSPLHF	TGTGCCAGCAGCTTGGCCGCGACAGGGACCAATAATTCACCCCTCCACTTT
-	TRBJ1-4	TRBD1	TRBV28	CASSSDRAEKLFF	TGTGCCAGCAGTTCGGACAGGGCCGAAAAACTGTTTTTT
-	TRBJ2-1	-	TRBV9	CASSVTLGGGNEQFF	TGTGCCAGCAGCGTTACCCTCGGTGGGGGTAATGAGCAGTTCTTC
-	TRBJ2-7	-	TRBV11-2	CASSLTTAQRYSYEQYF	TGTGCCAGCAGCCTAACGACTGCCCAGCGGTACTCCTACGAGCAGTACTTC
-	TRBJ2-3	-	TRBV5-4	CASSLLGSLSTDTQYF	TGTGCCAGCAGCTTGTTAGGGAGCTTAAGCACAGATACGCAGTATTTT
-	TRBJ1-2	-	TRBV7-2	CASSPRQEAFYGYTF	TGTGCCAGCAGCCCACGACAGGAAGCTTTCTATGGCTACACCTTC
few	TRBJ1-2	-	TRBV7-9	CASSLFRGGYTF	TGTGCCAGCAGCTTATTTCGGGGTGGCTACACCTTC
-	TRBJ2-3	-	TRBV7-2	CASSLWDPGPDTQYF	TGTGCCAGCAGCTTATGGGACCCAGGGCCAGATACGCAGTATTTT
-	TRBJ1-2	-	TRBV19	CASSIDRPGGESYGYTF	TGTGCCAGTAGTATAGATCGCCCCGGGGGCGAGTCCTATGGCTACACCTTC
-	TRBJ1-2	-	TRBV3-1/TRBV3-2	CASSQDGGALNGYTF	TGTGCCAGCAGCCAAGATGGGGGCGCTTTGAATGGCTACACCTTC
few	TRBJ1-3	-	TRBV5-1	CASSPARGSGNTIYF	TGCGCCAGCAGCCCGGCCAGGGGCTCTGGAAACACCATATATTTT
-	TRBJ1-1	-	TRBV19	CASSMTGNTEAFF	TGTGCCAGTAGTATGACCGGGAACACTGAAGCTTTCTTT
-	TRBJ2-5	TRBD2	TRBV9	CASSVGRGGTQYF	TGTGCCAGCAGCGTAGGACGCGGGGGGACCCAGTACTTC
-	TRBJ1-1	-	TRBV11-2	CASGRMNTEAFF	TGTGCCAGCGGCAGAATGAACACTGAAGCTTTCTTT
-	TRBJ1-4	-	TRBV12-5	CASSRDLNGKLFF	TGTGCTAGTAGCCGGGACCTAAATGGAAAACTGTTTTTT
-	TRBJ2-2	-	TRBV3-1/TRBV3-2	CASSQRGDTGELFF	TGTGCCAGCAGCCAAAGGGGTGACACCGGGGAGCTGTTTTTT